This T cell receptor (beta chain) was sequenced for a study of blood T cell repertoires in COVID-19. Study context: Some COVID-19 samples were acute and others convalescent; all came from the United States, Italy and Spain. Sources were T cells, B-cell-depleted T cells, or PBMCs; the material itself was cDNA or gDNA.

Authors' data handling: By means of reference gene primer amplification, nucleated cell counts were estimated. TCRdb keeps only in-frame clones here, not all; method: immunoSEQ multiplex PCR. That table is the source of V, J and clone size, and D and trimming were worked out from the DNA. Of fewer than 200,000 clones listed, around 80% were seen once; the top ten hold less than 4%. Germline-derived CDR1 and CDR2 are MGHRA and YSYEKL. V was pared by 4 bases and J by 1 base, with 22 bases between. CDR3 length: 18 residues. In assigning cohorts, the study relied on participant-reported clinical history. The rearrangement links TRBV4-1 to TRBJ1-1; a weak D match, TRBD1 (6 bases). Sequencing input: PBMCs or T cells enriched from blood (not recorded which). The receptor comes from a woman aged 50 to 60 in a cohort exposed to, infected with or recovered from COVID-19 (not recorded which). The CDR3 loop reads CASSRETVRGGENTEAFF. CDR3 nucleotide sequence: TGCGCCAGCAGCCGAGAAACGGTCCGAGGGGGGGAGAACACTGAAGCTTTCTTT.